This passage covers 23 T cell receptor beta chains from one sample sequenced in a study of T cell responses to AZD1222 COVID-19 vaccine. Here immunoSEQ multiplex PCR was the method, and the copy in TCRdb shows in-frame clones only, minus some. The data hold 150,000 to 200,000 clones, with around 94% observed a single time. Here the sequenced sample was peripheral blood, taken on day 0 of AZD1222 vaccination. The receptors were gathered from an adult in good health.

The chain recombines TRBV2 with TRBJ1-5; 8 bases align to TRBD1. V gave up 1 base and J gave up 8 bases; unmatched junction bases: 7. The germline CDR1 and CDR2 sequences are SNHLY and FYNNEI. This CDR3 is built from 15 residues. The CDR3 bases are TGTGCCAGCAGTGAAGGGACAGGGCTGGGTGAGCCCCAGCATTTT. Amino acids: CASSEGTGLGEPQHF.

The chain uses TRBV27 and TRBJ1-6; possible D gene TRBD1, 5 bases. Trimming cost V 3 bases and J 6 bases, with 9 bases left between them. Germline V gene sequence: CDR1 MNHEY, CDR2 SMNVEV (reference sequence). The CDR3 runs 14 residues. The CDR3 DNA reads TGTGCCAGCAGTTTCGGACACGCTAATTCACCCCTCCACTTT. Translating it yields CASSFGHANSPLHF.

This clone has a single count. V gene TRBV27 combines with J gene TRBJ2-3; D is unresolved. The CDR3 runs to 13 residues. Between the trimmed V and J ends, which lost 8 bases and 4 bases, there was a span of 13 bases. Looked up from germline, CDR1 is MNHEY and CDR2 is SMNVEV (reference sequence). The CDR3 loop reads CASGLQTADTQYF. The CDR3 DNA is TGTGCCAGCGGGCTCCAAACAGCAGATACGCAGTATTTT.

This CDR3 reads CSASRDVMNTEAFF. Written as DNA, the CDR3 is TGCAGCGCTTCAAGGGACGTGATGAACACTGAAGCTTTCTTT. V is TRBV29-1 and J is TRBJ1-1, with D tentatively TRBD1 (5 bases). The CDR3 length is 14 residues. Trimming removed 7 bases at V and 0 bases at J, with 15 bases between. The germline V gene encodes CDR1 SQVTM and CDR2 ANQGSEA.

The chain employs TRBV12-3 or TRBV12-4 and TRBJ1-1; no reliable D call. V gave up 3 bases and J gave up 9 bases, with 5 bases separating them. This CDR3 has 10 amino acids. The CDR3 nucleotides read TGTGCCAGCAGTTTCTCCCAAGCTTTCTTT. It specifies CASSFSQAFF.

The V gene is TRBV27, the J gene TRBJ2-1, with 9 bases that match TRBD2. Germline assignment: CDR1 MNHEY and CDR2 SMNVEV (reference sequence). This CDR3 is built from 16 residues. The V gene end was trimmed by 2 bases and the J gene end by 6 bases; junction bases not matched to a gene: 8. CDR3 in DNA: TGTGCCAGCAGTTTAATTTCTAGCGGGAAAGGCAATGAGCAGTTCTTC. This codes for CASSLISSGKGNEQFF.

In nucleotides, the CDR3 is TGTGCCAGCAGCCAAACGGGGAGGGTTAAGACTGAAGCTTTCTTT. It codes for CASSQTGRVKTEAFF. This chain uses TRBV11-2 with TRBJ1-1; D gene uncertain. Germline V gene sequence: CDR1 SGHAT, CDR2 FQNNGV. Trimming stripped 5 bases from V and 5 bases from J, with 18 bases between. The CDR3 contains 15 residues.

This clone was seen just once. The chain employs TRBV27 and TRBJ2-3; TRBD2 might be the D (6 bases). CDR3 length equals 15 residues. V was cut by 3 bases and J by 3 bases, with 13 bases left in between. Germline V CDR1 and CDR2: MNHEY, SMNVEV (reference sequence). In nucleotides, the CDR3 is TGTGCCAGCAGTTTTGACGGGAGTGGTACAGATACGCAGTATTTT. Protein product: CASSFDGSGTDTQYF.

The rearrangement links TRBV12-3 or TRBV12-4 to TRBJ1-2, with D perhaps matching TRBD1 (6 bases). This CDR3 comprises 13 residues. V dropped 5 bases and J dropped 5 bases, with 12 bases sitting between them. The CDR3 loop reads CASSPGQQYGYTF. The DNA of the CDR3 is TGTGCCAGCAGTCCCGGACAGCAGTATGGCTACACCTTC.

The chain uses TRBV5-1 and TRBJ1-6; no firm D call. Trimming shortened V by 0 bases and J by 5 bases, and 12 bases separated the two germline ends. The V gene's germline CDR1 is SGHRS and CDR2 YFSETQ. The CDR3 consists of 16 residues. The CDR3 DNA follows: TGCGCCAGCAGCTTGGAACGGGAGGAGGATAATTCACCCCTCCACTTT. Protein product: CASSLEREEDNSPLHF.

The chain couples TRBV11-3 to TRBJ2-1, with a possible D match to TRBD2 (5 bases). Germline-derived CDR1 and CDR2 are SGHNT and YENEEA. CDR3 size: 19 residues. Trimming pared 0 bases from V and 0 bases from J, leaving 18 bases between. The CDR3 is CASSLDPSLSGSSYNEQFF. In DNA, the CDR3 is TGTGCCAGCAGCTTAGATCCGTCCTTGAGCGGTAGCTCCTACAATGAGCAGTTCTTC.

The chain combines TRBV15 with TRBJ2-2; D may be TRBD1 (5 bases). The length of the CDR3 is 15 residues. CDR1 is LNHNV and CDR2 is YYDKDF in the germline V gene (reference sequence). Trimming stripped 3 bases from V and 3 bases from J, with 11 bases between. The CDR3, as DNA: TGTGCCACCAGCAGGCGGACACCCGACACCGGGGAGCTGTTTTTT. As protein: CATSRRTPDTGELFF.

In DNA, the CDR3 is TGTGCCAGCACCGACAGTTTGAACACTGAAGCTTTCTTT. Its translation: CASTDSLNTEAFF. The chain is built from TRBV11-2 and TRBJ1-1; TRBD1 might be the D (5 bases). V was trimmed by 7 bases and J by 0 bases, leaving 9 bases between them. Germline CDR1 is SGHAT and CDR2 is FQNNGV. This CDR3 is 13 amino acids long.

The chain carries TRBV4-1 and TRBJ2-2, with 8 bases lining up with TRBD1. The CDR3 is 18 amino acids. With V trimmed by 1 base and J by 0 bases, 7 bases remained unmatched. In germline, CDR1 is MGHRA, CDR2 YSYEKL. The CDR3 DNA reads TGCGCCAGCAGCCAAGGACCCCAGGGGGCCCCGAACACCGGGGAGCTGTTTTTT. Residues: CASSQGPQGAPNTGELFF.

Here the CDR3 DNA reads TGCGCCAGCGGACTAGCGCGTACCAATGAGCAGTTCTTC. Its protein is CASGLARTNEQFF. The chain joins TRBV5-1 to TRBJ2-1; 9 nucleotides line up with TRBD2. Germline V gives CDR1 SGHRS, CDR2 YFSETQ. After removal of 7 bases from V and 6 bases from J, the junction contained 5 bases not matched to a gene. The CDR3 has 13 residues.

This chain uses TRBV2 with TRBJ1-2; no firm D call. Germline V gene sequence: CDR1 SNHLY, CDR2 FYNNEI. The CDR3 totals 13 residues. V lost 6 bases to trimming and J lost 4 bases, with 12 bases between them. The CDR3: CASSIQTSYGYTF. For the CDR3, the DNA is TGTGCCAGCAGCATACAAACGAGCTATGGCTACACCTTC.

The V call is TRBV4-1, the J call TRBJ2-2; the D is unclear. This CDR3 is 14 amino acids long. Per germline, CDR1 MGHRA and CDR2 YSYEKL. V lost 1 base and J lost 7, with 10 bases in between. CDR3 amino acids: CASSQGYDLGELFF. DNA for the CDR3: TGCGCCAGCAGCCAAGGATATGACCTCGGGGAGCTGTTTTTT.

The CDR3 region has the DNA TGTGCCAGCAGCCGTTTCCGGGACGTAGCTTTCTTT. This translates into CASSRFRDVAFF. The rearrangement uses TRBV28 and TRBJ1-1; tentatively, D is TRBD1 (5 bases). The CDR3 is 12 amino acids. Germline V gives CDR1 MDHEN, CDR2 SYDVKM. V shed 6 bases and J shed 10 bases, with 15 bases lying between them. Together with reference TRBV28 and TRBJ1-1, the CDR3 gives the full variable domain: DVKVTQSSRYLVKRTGEKVFLECVQDMDHENMFWYRQDPGLGLRLIYFSYDVKMKEKGDIPEGYSVSREKKERFSLILESASTNQTSMYLCASSRFRDVAFFGQGTRLTVV.

The chain combines TRBV6-5 with TRBJ1-1, with D maybe TRBD1 (5 bases). Germline lookup yields CDR1 MNHEY and CDR2 SVGAGI. The CDR3 is 15 amino acids. V dropped 2 bases and J dropped 0 bases, with 10 bases sitting between them. This CDR3 reads CASSYPGGMNTEAFF. CDR3 DNA: TGTGCCAGCAGTTACCCGGGGGGGATGAACACTGAAGCTTTCTTT.

The chain recombines TRBV24-1 with TRBJ2-3, with D perhaps being TRBD1 or TRBD2 (5 bases each). CDR3 length: 13 amino acids. From germline, CDR1 is KGHDR and CDR2 SFDVKD. Between the trimmed V and J ends, which lost 5 bases and 1 base, there was a span of 6 bases. The CDR3, as DNA: TGTGCCACCAGTGGAGGGGGCACAGATACGCAGTATTTT. Translation: CATSGGGTDTQYF.

The chain employs TRBV2 and TRBJ2-7, with TRBD2 matching over 13 bases. The CDR3 runs to 16 residues. Trimming removed 5 bases from V and 6 bases from J; junction bases left unmatched: 10. Germline CDR1 is SNHLY and CDR2 is FYNNEI. The CDR3 loop reads CASSQIRLAGGGEQYF. DNA for the CDR3: TGTGCCAGCAGTCAAATCAGACTAGCGGGAGGTGGCGAGCAGTACTTC.

J is TRBJ2-7 and V is TRBV18, with 9 bases matching TRBD2. This CDR3 comprises 16 residues. In germline, CDR1 is KGHSH, CDR2 LQKENI. The ends lost 4 bases at V and 0 bases at J; junction bases unmatched: 7. CDR3 amino acids: CASSLKTSGSSYEQYF. The CDR3 nucleotides read TGTGCCAGCTCACTAAAGACTAGCGGTAGCTCCTACGAGCAGTACTTC.

The chain carries TRBV11-2 and TRBJ2-3, with 9 bases identical to TRBD2. This CDR3 spans 16 amino acids. V lost 1 base, J lost 0 bases, and 2 bases stayed unmatched. CDR1 is SGHAT, CDR2 FQNNGV, per germline. CDR3 in DNA: TGTGCCAGCAGCTTAGGAACTAGCGGGAGCACAGATACGCAGTATTTT. The encoded protein is CASSLGTSGSTDTQYF.